What follows describes a single T cell receptor (beta chain). The entry originates in a study of blood T cell repertoires in COVID-19. Turning to the study itself: Sites in the United States, Italy and Spain provided acute and convalescent COVID-19 samples.

Germline loops: CDR1 DFQATT, CDR2 SNEGSKA (reference sequence). V was trimmed by 3 bases and J by 4 bases, leaving 10 bases between them. This CDR3 comprises 13 residues. Profiling relied on immunoSEQ multiplex PCR, and the TCRdb table lists in-frame clones only, not all of them. The sample yields approximately 330,000 clones, roughly 88% seen once. This TCR was sampled from a woman aged 45 to 65 with active or convalescent COVID-19. Sequencing was performed on peripheral blood. The V and J genes are TRBV20-1 and TRBJ1-5; possible D gene TRBD1, 6 bases. This chain's CDR3 is CSASGQGNQPQHF. In nucleotides, the CDR3 is TGCAGTGCTAGTGGGCAGGGGAATCAGCCCCAGCATTTT.